The 21 T cell receptor beta chains presented below share a single source sample, sequenced in a study of cytomegalovirus exposure and HLA in healthy donors. 13 Jbeta primers and 60 Vbeta primers were used for the PCR. Produced via immunoSEQ multiplex PCR; TCRdb's table is partial and in-frame only. The repertoire holds 100,000 or so clones, with just under 80% as singletons. The sequencing sample was made of PBMCs. These receptors were obtained from a man aged 25 to 40 in good health and CMV-seronegative.

The V call is TRBV7-9, the J call TRBJ1-1; TRBD1 is a possible D gene (5 bases). The CDR3 loop spans 13 amino acids. Germline loops: CDR1 SEHNR, CDR2 FQNEAQ (reference sequence). V lost 1 base and J 7 bases, leaving 10 bases between the germline ends. CDR3 residues: CASSLGSRDEAFF. For the CDR3, the DNA is TGTGCCAGCAGCTTAGGTAGCAGGGATGAAGCTTTCTTT.

The chain joins TRBV5-1 to TRBJ1-3, with D unresolved. V was pared by 4 bases and J by 0 bases, with 11 bases between. Germline CDR1 is SGHRS and CDR2 is YFSETQ. The CDR3 loop spans 15 amino acids. The CDR3: CASSPGTYSGNTIYF. The CDR3 region has the DNA TGCGCCAGCAGCCCGGGAACATACTCTGGAAACACCATATATTTT.

This chain joins TRBV18 and TRBJ2-2; 12 bases fit TRBD2. The germline V gene encodes CDR1 KGHSH and CDR2 LQKENI. J gave up 7 bases and V 3 bases, and 9 bases lay outside the gene matches. CDR3 length equals 17 residues. CDR3 bases: TGTGCCAGCTCACCCTCCACTAGCGGGAGGTTCGGCGGGGAGCTGTTTTTT. Its translation: CASSPSTSGRFGGELFF.

J is TRBJ2-5 and V is TRBV4-1, with D perhaps TRBD1 (6 bases). The CDR3 consists of 16 residues. V lost 2 bases and J lost 1, with 14 bases in between. In germline, CDR1 is MGHRA, CDR2 YSYEKL. CDR3 amino acids: CASSQMSGQTQETQYF. In DNA, the CDR3 is TGCGCCAGCAGCCAAATGTCTGGACAGACCCAAGAGACCCAGTACTTC.

V and J are TRBV18 and TRBJ1-3; D call uncertain. Germline V gene data show CDR1 as KGHSH and CDR2 as LQKENI. CDR3 length equals 16 residues. V dropped 3 bases and J dropped 0 bases, with 12 bases sitting between them. CDR3 sequence reads: CASSPLQSYSGNTIYF. In DNA form, the CDR3 reads TGTGCCAGCTCACCCCTACAGTCCTACTCTGGAAACACCATATATTTT. Using reference TRBV18 and TRBJ1-3 for the parts outside the CDR3, the full variable domain is NAGVMQNPRHLVRRRGQEARLRCSPMKGHSHVYWYRQLPEEGLKFMVYLQKENIIDESGMPKERFSAEFPKEGPSILRIQQVVRGDSAAYFCASSPLQSYSGNTIYFGEGSWLTVV.

The V call is TRBV18, the J call TRBJ2-7; TRBD1 matches at 8 bases. There are 12 residues in the CDR3. The germline V gene encodes CDR1 KGHSH and CDR2 LQKENI. J lost 7 bases, V lost 6 bases, and 5 bases had no gene match. As DNA, the CDR3 is TGTGCCAGCTCCCGACAGGGGTGGGAGCAGTACTTC. This translates into CASSRQGWEQYF.

J is TRBJ2-7 and V is TRBV28; D might be TRBD2 (5 bases). The CDR3 consists of 12 residues. Germline V CDR1 and CDR2: MDHEN, SYDVKM. Trimming cost V 7 bases and J 7 bases, with 14 bases left between them. CDR3: CASTPGVREQYF. The CDR3 DNA follows: TGTGCCAGCACCCCCGGGGTCAGAGAGCAGTACTTC.

The chain joins TRBV30 to TRBJ2-1, with no clear D. The CDR3 has 15 residues. The V end lost 0 bases, the J end lost 0 bases, and 9 bases lay between the germline ends. Germline V gives CDR1 GTSNPN, CDR2 SVGIG (reference sequence). CDR3 in DNA: TGTGCCTGGAGTGTAGAGGTCAGCTCCTACAATGAGCAGTTCTTC. Its translation: CAWSVEVSSYNEQFF.

The rearrangement joins TRBV6-5 to TRBJ1-4; D unresolved. Trimming left V 2 bases short and J 3 bases short, with 13 bases between. The CDR3 has 16 amino acids. From germline, CDR1 is MNHEY and CDR2 SVGAGI. This CDR3 reads CASSYRNPMSNEKLFF. CDR3 in DNA: TGTGCCAGCAGTTACCGAAATCCTATGTCTAATGAAAAACTGTTTTTT.

This clone was recorded only once. V gene TRBV5-6 combines with J gene TRBJ2-5; 10 bases map to TRBD2. This CDR3 region has 15 residues. V was pared by 5 bases and J by 9 bases, with 13 bases of the junction left unmatched. Germline V lookup: CDR1 SGHDT, CDR2 YYEEEE. The CDR3 DNA is TGTGCCAGCAGGCCACTAGCGGGGACCCCGGGGTCCCAGTACTTC. It yields the protein CASRPLAGTPGSQYF. The full variable domain, in which reference TRBV5-6 and TRBJ2-5 provide the parts outside the CDR3, is DAGVTQSPTHLIKTRGQQVTLRCSPKSGHDTVSWYQQALGQGPQFIFQYYEEEERQRGNFPDRFSGHQFPNYSSELNVNALLLGDSALYLCASRPLAGTPGSQYFGPGTRLLVL.

This clone was recorded a few times. The chain employs TRBV11-2 and TRBJ2-5, with a tentative D call TRBD1 (6 bases). Trimming stripped 2 bases from V and 5 bases from J, with 15 bases between. Germline lookup yields CDR1 SGHAT and CDR2 FQNNGV. This CDR3 spans 15 amino acids. The CDR3 DNA reads as TGTGCCAGCAGCTTAATCTATGACAGGAGCGAGACCCAGTACTTC. This translates into CASSLIYDRSETQYF.

This clone was seen only a few times. The chain combines TRBV5-1 with TRBJ2-1; 10 positions match TRBD2. The CDR3 extends over 16 amino acids. Germline V gene lookup returns CDR1 SGHRS and CDR2 YFSETQ. V was pared by 4 bases and J by 7 bases, with 11 bases of the junction left unmatched. This chain's CDR3 is CASSPEAGGMGNEQFF. CDR3 coding DNA: TGCGCCAGCAGCCCGGAAGCGGGGGGGATGGGAAATGAGCAGTTCTTC.

The rearrangement uses TRBV29-1 and TRBJ2-3, with 9 nucleotides matching TRBD1. The CDR3 extends over 14 amino acids. Germline V gene sequence: CDR1 SQVTM, CDR2 ANQGSEA. Trimming cost V 7 bases and J 4 bases; bases outside gene matches: 9. The CDR3 region is CSASTGGSADTQYF. The CDR3, as DNA: TGCAGCGCTAGTACAGGGGGCAGTGCAGATACGCAGTATTTT.

V and J are TRBV7-2 and TRBJ2-3; D remains unclear. The CDR3 totals 13 residues. Trimming stripped 1 base from V and 8 bases from J, with 10 bases between. CDR1 is SGHTA, CDR2 FQGNSA, per germline. As DNA, the CDR3 is TGTGCCAGCAGCTTAGATAGAATACGTACGCAGTATTTT. This sequence encodes CASSLDRIRTQYF.

V is TRBV5-1 and J is TRBJ2-1; perhaps TRBD2 as D (5 bases). Germline CDR1 and CDR2: SGHRS and YFSETQ. This CDR3 region has 13 residues. V gave up 5 bases and J gave up 7 bases, with 13 bases separating them. The CDR3: CASRLGARNEQFF. In DNA, the CDR3 is TGCGCCAGCAGACTGGGAGCTAGGAATGAGCAGTTCTTC.

The chain uses TRBV6-5 and TRBJ2-5; 7 nucleotides line up with TRBD1. V shed 6 bases, J shed 5 bases, and the junction held 6 bases outside the gene matches. This CDR3 has 13 amino acids. Germline loops: CDR1 MNHEY, CDR2 SVGAGI. CDR3 nucleotide sequence: TGTGCCAGCAGGGACACAGGGGTGGAGACCCAGTACTTC. This gives the protein CASRDTGVETQYF.

The chain joins TRBV5-1 to TRBJ2-5; 10 bases fit TRBD2. With 0 bases clipped from V and 4 bases from J, the junction kept 3 bases outside the gene matches. Germline V lookup: CDR1 SGHRS, CDR2 YFSETQ. There are 15 residues in the CDR3. CDR3 sequence (DNA): TGCGCCAGCAGCTTGGTGGCTAGCGGGAGAGAGACCCAGTACTTC. It codes for CASSLVASGRETQYF.

The chain employs TRBV10-2 and TRBJ1-1; 11 bases map to TRBD1. In germline, CDR1 is WSHSY, CDR2 SAAADI. The CDR3 is made up of 14 amino acids. The ends lost 6 bases at V and 4 bases at J; junction bases unmatched: 4. The CDR3: CASRTGTGGTEAFF. The CDR3 DNA reads TGCGCCAGCAGAACCGGGACAGGGGGCACTGAAGCTTTCTTT.

Only one count was recorded for this clone. The chain combines TRBV5-1 with TRBJ2-7; TRBD2 matches at 9 bases. The ends lost 2 bases at V and 5 bases at J; junction bases unmatched: 5. Germline V CDR1 and CDR2: SGHRS, YFSETQ. The CDR3 sequence is 14 residues long. This CDR3 reads CASSFGRGGHEQYF. CDR3 sequence (DNA): TGCGCCAGCAGCTTTGGGCGGGGGGGGCACGAGCAGTACTTC.

The V gene is TRBV14, the J gene TRBJ2-1; 7 nucleotides line up with TRBD1. With 4 bases clipped from V and 10 bases from J, the junction kept 7 bases outside the gene matches. CDR1 and CDR2 (germline): SGHDN, FVKESK. The CDR3 runs 13 residues. The CDR3 loop reads CASSPRQGLEQFF. CDR3 in DNA: TGTGCCAGCAGCCCGCGACAGGGCCTAGAGCAGTTCTTC.

The gene calls are TRBV6-5 and TRBJ2-1, with 7 bases fitting TRBD2. J lost 6 bases, V lost 2 bases, and 4 bases had no gene match. Germline CDR1 is MNHEY and CDR2 is SVGAGI. The CDR3 loop spans 14 amino acids. This CDR3 reads CASSYGLVGNEQFF. Written as DNA, the CDR3 is TGTGCCAGCAGTTACGGACTAGTGGGCAATGAGCAGTTCTTC.